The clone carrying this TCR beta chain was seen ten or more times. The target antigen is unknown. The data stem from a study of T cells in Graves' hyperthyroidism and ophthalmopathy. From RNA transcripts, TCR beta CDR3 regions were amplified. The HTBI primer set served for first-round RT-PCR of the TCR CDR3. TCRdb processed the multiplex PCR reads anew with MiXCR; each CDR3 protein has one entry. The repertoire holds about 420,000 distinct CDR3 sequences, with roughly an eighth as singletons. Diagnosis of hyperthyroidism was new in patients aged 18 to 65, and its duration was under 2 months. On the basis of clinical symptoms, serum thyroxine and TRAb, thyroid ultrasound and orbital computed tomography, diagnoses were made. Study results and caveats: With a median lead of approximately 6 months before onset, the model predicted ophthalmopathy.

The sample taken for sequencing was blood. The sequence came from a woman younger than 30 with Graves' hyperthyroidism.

CDR3 bases: TGTGCCAGCAGTCCGGGACAGGGTAAAACCGGGGAGCTGTTTTTT. This gives the protein CASSPGQGKTGELFF. The rearrangement joins TRBV18 to TRBJ2-2; 9 bases line up with TRBD1. The CDR3 is 15 residues long. Germline V CDR1 and CDR2: KGHSH, LQKENI. The J segment lost 5 bases and the V segment lost 8 bases, leaving 9 bases of the junction unmatched. Full variable domain (missing parts from reference TRBV18 and TRBJ2-2): NAGVMQNPRHLVRRRGQEARLRCSPMKGHSHVYWYRQLPEEGLKFMVYLQKENIIDESGMPKERFSAEFPKEGPSILRIQQVVRGDSAAYFCASSPGQGKTGELFFGEGSRLTVL.